This T cell receptor beta chain emerged from a study of OX40 agonist ivuxolimab in advanced cancers. Study-wide results and limits: Normalized T-cell clonal expansion was also low in some nonresponders. Averaging showed that CD8+ T cells had more expanded clones than CD4+ did.

Profiling relied on immunoSEQ multiplex PCR, and the TCRdb table lists in-frame clones only, not all of them. The sample carries roughly 70,000 clones, roughly 90% recorded once. Cycle 7 day 1, cycle 4 day 1, and baseline were the timepoints at which blood was sampled. The CDR3 is 12 amino acids. CDR1 and CDR2 (germline): MNHNY, SVGAGI (reference sequence). Unmatched junction bases numbered 4, after V lost 7 bases and J lost 4 bases. About this clone: Its target is unknown.

The receptor comes from an adult with an advanced solid tumor such as melanoma, head and neck, liver or kidney cancer. The sample consisted of CD4+ or CD8+ T cells sorted from blood, taken in a trial of the OX40 agonist ivuxolimab. V gene TRBV6-6 combines with J gene TRBJ2-7, with TRBD2 matching over 7 bases. CDR3 residues: CASTGAGYEQYF. CDR3 bases: TGTGCCAGCACCGGAGCGGGGTACGAGCAGTACTTC.